This T cell receptor (beta chain) emerged from a study of CD8 T cells in ankylosing spondylitis. Broader study findings: In ankylosing spondylitis blood, a motif of seven to nine highly homologous TCR beta variants appeared characteristic.

Many counts were recorded for this clonotype. Its antigen is still unknown. TCRdb ran MiXCR on the 5' RACE reads and lists one entry per CDR3 protein. The sample has about 800,000 distinct CDR3 sequences, about an eighth seen once. The CDR3 covers 13 residues. Per the germline V gene, CDR1 is DFQATT and CDR2 is SNEGSKA (reference sequence). V was trimmed by 6 bases and J by 1 base, leaving 12 bases between them. The sample comprised blood, either unsorted or a sorted T cell fraction (not recorded which). The gene calls are TRBV20-1 and TRBJ2-5; D is ambiguous. The clonotype originates from a male donor with ankylosing spondylitis. CDR3 DNA sequence: TGCAGTGCCGGGTCCCATCCCCAAGAGACCCAGTACTTC. It specifies CSAGSHPQETQYF.